This TCR beta chain was sequenced for a study of blood T cell repertoires in COVID-19. The overall study: From the United States, Italy and Spain came samples of acute and convalescent COVID-19.

Clones were sequenced by immunoSEQ multiplex PCR, and TCRdb holds only the in-frame ones, with some missing. Among roughly 280,000 clones listed, 86% were seen once. This CDR3 region has 12 residues. Germline CDR1 reads MDHEN; CDR2 reads SYDVKM. Deletions cut 7 bases from V and 4 bases from J, with 10 bases between. This receptor was taken from a man aged 18 to 35 with active or convalescent COVID-19. Input material: peripheral blood. The chain couples TRBV28 to TRBJ1-2, with D perhaps matching TRBD1 (6 bases). The CDR3 loop reads CASKLDSYGYTF. CDR3 in DNA: TGTGCCAGCAAACTGGACAGCTATGGCTACACCTTC.